A single sample gave rise to the 5 T cell receptor beta chains below, sequenced in a study of T cell repertoires in cytomegalovirus infection. Each CDR3 protein is one row after TCRdb ran MiXCR on the reads. The table includes around 230,000 distinct CDR3 sequences, around 6.6% detected once. Sequencing used PBMCs. Receptors originate from a human donor in good health (CMV status not recorded). Some clones in this sample may be carry-over from other donors' samples.

This chain uses TRBV6-1 with TRBJ1-2; a weak D match, TRBD1 (5 bases). Germline V CDR1 and CDR2: MNHNS, SASEGT. This CDR3 has 15 residues. The V and J ends lost 1 base and 3 bases respectively, with 12 bases between them. The CDR3 loop is CASSEERDPYYGYTF. The DNA of the CDR3 is TGTGCCAGCAGTGAAGAGAGGGACCCATACTATGGCTACACCTTC.

This chain uses TRBV5-1 with TRBJ2-7; D perhaps matches TRBD1 (5 bases). Germline V gene sequence: CDR1 SGHRS, CDR2 YFSETQ. The CDR3 contains 13 residues. V lost 7 bases and J 1 base, leaving 12 bases between the germline ends. DNA for the CDR3: TGCGCCAGCGGACGCACAGGATCCTACGAGCAGTACTTC. Translation: CASGRTGSYEQYF.

The V and J genes are TRBV24-1 and TRBJ2-6; D gene unclear. CDR1 is KGHDR, CDR2 SFDVKD, per germline. This CDR3 region has 15 residues. V shed 0 bases and J shed 2 bases, with 4 bases lying between them. CDR3: CATSDLSTGANVLTF. The CDR3 DNA sequence: TGTGCCACCAGTGATTTGTCCACTGGGGCCAACGTCCTGACTTTC.

Many counts were recorded for this clonotype. The genes are TRBV28 and TRBJ1-5; the match to TRBD1 covers 8 bases. Germline CDR1 reads MDHEN; CDR2 reads SYDVKM. V was clipped by 8 bases and J by 9 bases; unmatched bases: 6. The CDR3 loop spans 12 amino acids. The CDR3 sequence: CASSTGGLPQHF. Written as DNA, the CDR3 is TGTGCCAGCTCTACAGGGGGTTTGCCCCAGCATTTT.

This clonotype occurred many times. This rearrangement joins TRBV15 to TRBJ2-1; 7 nucleotides agree with TRBD1. This CDR3 has 18 residues. J gave up 4 bases and V 1 base, and 13 bases lay outside the gene matches. Germline loops: CDR1 LNHNV, CDR2 YYDKDF (reference sequence). The CDR3 nucleotides read TGTGCCACCAGCAGAGGACAGGGAGAGGGACAGCAATACAATGAGCAGTTCTTC. Protein product: CATSRGQGEGQQYNEQFF.